This T cell receptor (beta chain) derives from a study of T cell responses to AZD1222 COVID-19 vaccine. With 5 bases removed from V and 7 bases from J, the gap between germline ends came to 14 bases. The germline V gene encodes CDR1 MNHEY and CDR2 SVGAGI. The CDR3 is 13 amino acids. Some clones are missing from TCRdb's copy, which holds only in-frame ones; the method was immunoSEQ multiplex PCR. The sample has around 150,000 clones, roughly 90% seen once. The V gene is TRBV6-5, the J gene TRBJ1-2, with D perhaps matching TRBD1 (5 bases). This specimen was peripheral blood, taken 28 days after the second AZD1222 dose. The source is an adult who received the AZD1222 COVID-19 vaccine. CDR3 bases: TGTGCCAGCAGTAGGGGAGGTGTGAGTGGCTACACCTTC. It yields the protein CASSRGGVSGYTF.